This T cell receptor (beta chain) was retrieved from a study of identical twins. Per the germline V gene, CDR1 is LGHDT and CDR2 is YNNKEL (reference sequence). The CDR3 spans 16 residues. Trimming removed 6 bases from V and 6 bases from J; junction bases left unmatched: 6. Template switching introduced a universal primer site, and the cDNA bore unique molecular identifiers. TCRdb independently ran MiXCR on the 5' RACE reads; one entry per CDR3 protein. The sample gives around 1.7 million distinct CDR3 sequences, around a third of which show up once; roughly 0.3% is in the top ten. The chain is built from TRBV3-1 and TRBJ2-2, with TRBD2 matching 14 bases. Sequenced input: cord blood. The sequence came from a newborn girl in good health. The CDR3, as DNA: TGTGCCAGCAGACGTGGACTAGCGGGAGGTCCCGGGGAGCTGTTTTTT. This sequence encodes CASRRGLAGGPGELFF.